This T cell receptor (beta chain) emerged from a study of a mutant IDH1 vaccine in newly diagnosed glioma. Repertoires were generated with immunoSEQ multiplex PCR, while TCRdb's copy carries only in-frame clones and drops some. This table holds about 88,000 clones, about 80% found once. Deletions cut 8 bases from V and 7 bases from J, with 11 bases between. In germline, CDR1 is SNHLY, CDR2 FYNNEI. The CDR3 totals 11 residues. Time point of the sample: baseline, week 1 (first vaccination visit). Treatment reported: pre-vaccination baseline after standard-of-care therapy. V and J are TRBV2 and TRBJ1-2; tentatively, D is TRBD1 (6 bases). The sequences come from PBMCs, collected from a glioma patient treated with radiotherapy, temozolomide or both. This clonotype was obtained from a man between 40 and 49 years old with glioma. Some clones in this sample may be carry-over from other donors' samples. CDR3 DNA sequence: TGTGCCAGCTTTACAGGGCCTGGCTACACCTTC. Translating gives CASFTGPGYTF.